Following are 10 T cell receptor beta chains from one sample sequenced in a study of blood T cell repertoires in COVID-19. Measured with immunoSEQ multiplex PCR; TCRdb has only the in-frame clones, and not every one. The table has about half a million clones, roughly 85% seen once; the top ten hold 3.2%. The specimen was peripheral blood. The receptors come from a human donor in a cohort sampled during active COVID-19.

This chain uses TRBV11-2 with TRBJ2-1, with TRBD1 matching 7 bases. This CDR3 is 18 amino acids long. The germline V gene has CDR1 SGHAT and CDR2 FQNNGV. V was pared by 4 bases and J by 6 bases, with 18 bases of the junction left unmatched. CDR3 amino acids: CASSSLIKTGVRSNEQFF. The CDR3 nucleotides are TGTGCCAGCAGCTCGCTTATAAAAACAGGGGTACGGAGCAATGAGCAGTTCTTC.

The CDR3, as DNA: TGTGCCAGCAGTTACTCGTTTCGGTCTAGCACAGATACGCAGTATTTT. Its translation: CASSYSFRSSTDTQYF. The chain has TRBV6-5 and TRBJ2-3; no clear D. This CDR3 region has 16 residues. V dropped 0 bases and J dropped 0 bases, with 10 bases sitting between them. Germline V CDR1 and CDR2: MNHEY, SVGAGI.

The chain couples TRBV18 to TRBJ1-2; 7 positions agree with TRBD1. The CDR3 contains 13 residues. The J segment lost 6 bases and the V segment lost 8 bases, leaving 9 bases of the junction unmatched. The germline V gene has CDR1 KGHSH and CDR2 LQKENI. The CDR3 DNA reads as TGTGCCAGCGCCCGGGAGGGGGCGGATGGCTACACCTTC. Amino acid sequence: CASAREGADGYTF.

The DNA of the CDR3 is TGTGCCAGTAGTCCCGGGACAGTCCACACTGAAGCTTTCTTT. It codes for CASSPGTVHTEAFF. V usage is TRBV19 and J usage is TRBJ1-1; TRBD1 matches 7 bases. This CDR3 contains 14 residues. Germline trimming cut 5 bases from V and 3 bases from J; bases unmatched to any gene: 6. CDR1 LNHDA and CDR2 SQIVND come from the germline V gene (reference sequence). Complete variable domain (other parts from reference TRBV19 and TRBJ1-1): DGGITQSPKYLFRKEGQNVTLSCEQNLNHDAMYWYRQDPGQGLRLIYYSQIVNDFQKGDIAEGYSVSREKKESFPLTVTSAQKNPTAFYLCASSPGTVHTEAFFGQGTRLTVV.

This clone was counted only a few times. The chain couples TRBV9 to TRBJ2-1; TRBD2 aligns across 14 bases. Losses at the gene ends were 7 bases for V and 1 base for J; bases not matched to a gene: 10. Germline CDR1 is SGDLS and CDR2 is YYNGEE. The length of the CDR3 is 18 residues. The CDR3 here is CASHPGLAGVWSYNEQFF. The DNA of the CDR3 is TGTGCCAGCCATCCGGGACTAGCGGGAGTTTGGTCCTACAATGAGCAGTTCTTC.

The chain combines TRBV5-5 with TRBJ1-5; a weak D match, TRBD1 (5 bases). V lost 0 bases and J lost 13, with 20 bases in between. Looked up from germline, CDR1 is SGHKS and CDR2 is YYEKEE (reference sequence). There are 15 residues in the CDR3. The CDR3 region is CASSLGPMEGEAQHF. DNA for the CDR3: TGTGCCAGCAGCTTGGGCCCCATGGAAGGGGAGGCACAGCATTTT.

There are a few counts of this clone. CDR3 nucleotide sequence: TGTGCCAGTAGCACCCGGGGACAGGGTAGGGGCTACACCTTC. It yields the protein CASSTRGQGRGYTF. The genes are TRBV19 and TRBJ1-2, with 9 bases fitting TRBD1. Trimming took 6 bases from V and 8 from J; bases not matched to a gene: 10. Germline CDR1 is LNHDA and CDR2 is SQIVND (reference sequence). The length of the CDR3 is 14 residues.

The chain is built from TRBV7-9 and TRBJ2-7; 10 nucleotides agree with TRBD2. CDR3 length: 14 residues. Losses at the gene ends were 1 base for V and 9 bases for J; bases not matched to a gene: 6. Looked up from germline, CDR1 is SEHNR and CDR2 is FQNEAQ (reference sequence). DNA for the CDR3: TGTGCCAGCAGCTTAGGAGCGGGAGGGTTAAGGCAGTACTTC. Its translation is CASSLGAGGLRQYF.

The chain has TRBV29-1 and TRBJ2-7, with 8 bases aligning to TRBD1. V lost 8 bases to trimming and J lost 2 bases; unmatched junction nucleotides: 8. The CDR3 extends over 13 amino acids. The germline gives CDR1 SQVTM, CDR2 ANQGSEA. In nucleotides, the CDR3 is TGCAGCTACGCAGGGACAGGTGCCTACGAGCAGTACTTC. As protein: CSYAGTGAYEQYF.

With regard to this clone: The sample holds other DNA sequences that translate to the same CDR3. J is TRBJ1-3 and V is TRBV9; D not certain. Germline assignment: CDR1 SGDLS and CDR2 YYNGEE. Trimming left V 3 bases short and J 1 base short, with 5 bases between. The CDR3 contains 13 residues. The CDR3: CASSGSSGNTIYF. The CDR3 DNA follows: TGTGCCAGCAGCGGCAGTTCTGGAAACACCATATATTTT.